The 22 T cell receptor beta chains given below trace back to one sample, sequenced in a study of T cell responses to AZD1222 COVID-19 vaccine. Sequencing was performed with immunoSEQ multiplex PCR; in TCRdb, only in-frame clones are kept and a portion is missing. The table lists some 150,000 clones, 85% to 90% of them singletons. This material consisted of peripheral blood, taken on day 0 of MenACWY control vaccination. These receptors were taken from an adult in good health.

This chain joins TRBV19 and TRBJ1-2, with a weak D call TRBD1 (5 bases). This CDR3 region has 11 residues. Trimming pared 5 bases from V and 7 bases from J, leaving 8 bases between. The germline V gene encodes CDR1 LNHDA and CDR2 SQIVND (reference sequence). The DNA for the CDR3 is TGTGCCAGTAGTTGGGGACTTGGCTACACCTTC. It is translated as CASSWGLGYTF.

The V call is TRBV19, the J call TRBJ1-3, with D uncertain. CDR1 LNHDA and CDR2 SQIVND come from the germline V gene (reference sequence). CDR3 length equals 15 residues. Trimming cost V 7 bases and J 6 bases, with 19 bases left between them. The CDR3 loop is CASTGRFLTANTIYF. The CDR3 DNA reads TGTGCCAGTACCGGACGGTTTCTTACTGCAAACACCATATATTTT.

V usage is TRBV7-2 and J usage is TRBJ1-4; no clear D. V was trimmed by 5 bases and J by 5 bases, leaving 9 bases between them. The CDR3 sequence is 13 residues long. Germline CDR1 reads SGHTA; CDR2 reads FQGNSA. CDR3 bases: TGTGCCAGCAGCCTAAGATTGAATGAAAAACTGTTTTTT. This encodes CASSLRLNEKLFF.

The chain is built from TRBV28 and TRBJ1-4; no definite D call. Trimming removed 4 bases at V and 0 bases at J, with 9 bases between. CDR3 size: 15 residues. Germline V lookup: CDR1 MDHEN, CDR2 SYDVKM. The CDR3 sequence: CASSSQVPTNEKLFF. The CDR3 DNA follows: TGTGCCAGCAGTTCGCAGGTTCCAACTAATGAAAAACTGTTTTTT.

The chain links TRBV10-1 to TRBJ1-2; the D gene is possibly TRBD1 (6 bases). CDR1 and CDR2 (germline): WNHNN, SYGVQD (reference sequence). The germline V and J ends were trimmed by 6 bases and 7 bases, with 21 bases remaining between them. The CDR3 runs 15 residues. DNA for the CDR3: TGCGCCAGCAGCTCCCCCCGGGGGGCGAATGGTGGCTACACCTTC. Its protein product is CASSSPRGANGGYTF.

This sequence joins TRBV18 and TRBJ1-2; tentatively, D is TRBD1 (6 bases). The V gene's germline CDR1 is KGHSH and CDR2 LQKENI. This CDR3 spans 15 amino acids. V was cut by 5 bases and J by 4 bases, with 17 bases left in between. The CDR3 DNA follows: TGTGCCAGCTCAAAGTCCCGAGGGGACACCTATGGCTACACCTTC. Translation: CASSKSRGDTYGYTF.

The rearrangement links TRBV6-6 to TRBJ1-2; possibly TRBD1 for D (6 bases). Germline CDR1 is MNHNY and CDR2 is SVGAGI (reference sequence). The CDR3 runs 12 residues. CDR3 DNA: TGTGCGGATCTAAGGGGGTCCTATGGCTACACCTTC. Translating it yields CADLRGSYGYTF.

V and J are TRBV7-8 and TRBJ1-4, with TRBD1 matching 7 bases. CDR3 length: 15 residues. Germline assignment: CDR1 SGHVS and CDR2 FQNEAQ. V was pared by 5 bases and J by 8 bases, with 11 bases of the junction left unmatched. The CDR3 loop is CASSLTGARGEKLFF. The CDR3 DNA sequence: TGTGCCAGCAGCCTAACAGGGGCGAGGGGGGAAAAACTGTTTTTT.

V gene TRBV5-6 combines with J gene TRBJ2-7; 9 bases line up with TRBD1. Germline trimming cut 3 bases from V and 1 base from J; bases unmatched to any gene: 5. In germline, CDR1 is SGHDT, CDR2 YYEEEE. The CDR3 is made up of 15 amino acids. CDR3 sequence reads: CASSYDRGGSYEQYF. The CDR3 region has the DNA TGTGCCAGCAGCTACGACAGGGGGGGATCCTACGAGCAGTACTTC.

This clone was detected once. This chain joins TRBV2 and TRBJ1-5; tentative D call: TRBD1 (5 bases). The CDR3 covers 15 residues. CDR1 and CDR2 from the germline V gene are SNHLY and FYNNEI. V lost 5 bases and J lost 4, with 15 bases in between. CDR3 coding DNA: TGTGCCAGCAGTCTGCAGGGTGTGAGTAATCAGCCCCAGCATTTT. This translates into CASSLQGVSNQPQHF.

The chain carries TRBV9 and TRBJ2-3; 9 bases are shared with TRBD2. The CDR3 length is 18 residues. Losses at the gene ends were 0 bases for V and 0 bases for J; bases not matched to a gene: 8. CDR1 and CDR2 from the germline V gene are SGDLS and YYNGEE. The CDR3 bases are TGTGCCAGCAGCGTAGATCTTAGCGGGGGATCTAGCACAGATACGCAGTATTTT. Residues: CASSVDLSGGSSTDTQYF. The full variable domain, with the rest looked up from reference TRBV9 and TRBJ2-3, is DSGVTQTPKHLITATGQRVTLRCSPRSGDLSVYWYQQSLDQGLQFLIQYYNGEERAKGNILERFSAQQFPDLHSELNLSSLELGDSALYFCASSVDLSGGSSTDTQYFGPGTRLTVL.

This clone showed up just once. This chain uses TRBV6-2 or TRBV6-3 with TRBJ1-5; D is perhaps TRBD1 (5 bases). CDR3 length: 16 amino acids. Germline V lookup: CDR1 MNHEY, CDR2 SVGEGT. The germline V and J ends were trimmed by 6 bases and 5 bases, with 20 bases remaining between them. The CDR3 loop reads CASSHRQTLLYQPQHF. DNA of the CDR3: TGTGCCAGCAGCCATCGACAGACCCTATTGTATCAGCCCCAGCATTTT.

The V and J genes are TRBV10-1 and TRBJ1-5; D uncertain. CDR3 length equals 15 residues. V gave up 0 bases and J gave up 11 bases, with 17 bases separating them. Germline lookup yields CDR1 WNHNN and CDR2 SYGVQD (reference sequence). CDR3 in amino acids: CASSESVGSGTAQHF. For the CDR3, the DNA is TGCGCCAGCAGTGAGTCGGTAGGGTCTGGTACGGCCCAGCATTTT.

CDR3 loop: CASSYTGGGGYTIYF. The CDR3 nucleotides read TGTGCCAGCAGTTACACGGGTGGAGGGGGCTACACCATATATTTT. V usage is TRBV6-5 and J usage is TRBJ1-3; TRBD1 matches 7 bases. J was trimmed by 8 bases and V by 2 bases; bases with no gene match: 9. The CDR3 runs to 15 residues. Germline lookup yields CDR1 MNHEY and CDR2 SVGAGI.

The rearrangement uses TRBV6-5 and TRBJ2-5, with 8 bases aligning to TRBD1. This CDR3 is 15 amino acids long. With 6 bases clipped from V and 3 bases from J, the junction kept 9 bases outside the gene matches. Germline values: CDR1 MNHEY, CDR2 SVGAGI. The CDR3, as DNA: TGTGCCAGCAGCCACCCCGGACAGGGTAAAGAGACCCAGTACTTC. Translating it yields CASSHPGQGKETQYF.

This clone was seen more than once but under ten times. The chain has TRBV28 and TRBJ1-2; D might be TRBD1 (6 bases). This CDR3 spans 14 amino acids. V was trimmed by 6 bases and J by 4 bases, leaving 15 bases between them. Germline V gene lookup returns CDR1 MDHEN and CDR2 SYDVKM. The CDR3 sequence: CASRTPGGGYGYTF. CDR3 sequence (DNA): TGTGCCAGCAGGACCCCCGGAGGGGGCTATGGCTACACCTTC.

CDR3 sequence (DNA): TGTGCCAGCAGTTACTCGAGCCCTGCCGGTGGCTACACCTTC. Translated, it gives CASSYSSPAGGYTF. The rearrangement links TRBV6-6 to TRBJ1-2; D gene ambiguous. V shed 0 bases and J shed 7 bases, with 12 bases lying between them. CDR1 is MNHNY and CDR2 is SVGAGI in the germline V gene (reference sequence). This CDR3 comprises 14 residues.

The V and J genes are TRBV6-4 and TRBJ2-3; weak D call: TRBD2 (6 bases). V was clipped by 4 bases and J by 3 bases, with 11 bases between them. The CDR3 has 14 amino acids. Germline CDR1 and CDR2: MRHNA and SNTAGT. The CDR3: CASSGSGETDTQYF. In DNA form, the CDR3 reads TGTGCCAGCAGTGGCTCGGGGGAGACAGATACGCAGTATTTT.

The chain joins TRBV30 to TRBJ1-6, with D possibly matching TRBD1 (6 bases). CDR1 and CDR2 (germline): GTSNPN, SVGIG (reference sequence). Trimming stripped 6 bases from V and 10 bases from J, with 16 bases between. The CDR3 has 13 residues. CDR3 nucleotides: TGTGCCTGCTTTACAGGGATGCTCTCACCCCTCCACTTT. Translation gives CACFTGMLSPLHF.

CDR3 in amino acids: CASSPALGQRSGNTIYF. Written as DNA, the CDR3 is TGTGCCAGCAGCCCCGCCCTGGGACAGAGGTCTGGAAACACCATATATTTT. The chain has TRBV28 and TRBJ1-3; 7 positions match TRBD1. J gave up 1 base and V 6 bases, and 12 bases lay outside the gene matches. The CDR3 has 17 residues. Germline V CDR1 and CDR2: MDHEN, SYDVKM.

CDR3 residues: CASSPGTGTNQPQHF. The CDR3 region has the DNA TGTGCCAGCAGCCCCGGGACAGGTACTAATCAGCCCCAGCATTTT. J is TRBJ1-5 and V is TRBV5-4; TRBD1 matches at 8 bases. Trimming removed 4 bases from V and 4 bases from J; junction bases left unmatched: 7. Per germline, CDR1 SGHNT and CDR2 YYREEE (reference sequence). CDR3 length: 15 amino acids.

The chain links TRBV18 to TRBJ2-3; TRBD2 aligns across 7 bases. This CDR3 contains 17 residues. Germline trimming cut 3 bases from V and 3 bases from J; bases unmatched to any gene: 12. CDR1 and CDR2 (germline): KGHSH, LQKENI. The CDR3 protein is CASSPRGQRGPTDTQYF. DNA of the CDR3: TGTGCCAGCTCACCCCGAGGCCAGCGGGGACCTACAGATACGCAGTATTTT.